This TCR beta chain was documented in a study of beta chain features in type 1 diabetes. Overall study results and limits: Lower insertion and higher deletion counts appeared at VDJ junctions in type 1 diabetes patients. The naive, central memory and Treg TCRB repertoires showed an apparent similarity that was greater among patients than among healthy donors. The study found moderately but significantly shorter TCRB CDR3s in all four CD4+ subsets of Type 1 diabetes patients.

It was one heparinised blood draw, averaging around 100 mL, that each donor gave. As concerns this clone: Antigen specificity is unknown.

The CDR3 has 15 amino acids. From germline, CDR1 is SGHRS and CDR2 YFSETQ. Germline trimming cut 2 bases from V and 6 bases from J; bases unmatched to any gene: 9. Expressed TCRB transcripts got sequenced, as all isolated RNA was reverse transcribed. TCRdb's copy holds only in-frame clones and misses some; the assay was immunoSEQ multiplex PCR. This table holds 350,000 or so clones, roughly a fifth found once. This TCR was sampled from a woman aged 18-29 years in good health. The sequencing sample was made of naive CD4+ T cells from blood. V is TRBV5-1 and J is TRBJ2-3; 7 bases are shared with TRBD1. DNA for the CDR3: TGCGCCAGCAGCTTTGCTCAGGGGGTGAGGGATACGCAGTATTTT. Residues: CASSFAQGVRDTQYF. Looking up the rest from reference TRBV5-1 and TRBJ2-3 gives the full variable domain: KAGVTQTPRYLIKTRGQQVTLSCSPISGHRSVSWYQQTPGQGLQFLFEYFSETQRNKGNFPGRFSGRQFSNSRSEMNVSTLELGDSALYLCASSFAQGVRDTQYFGPGTRLTVL.